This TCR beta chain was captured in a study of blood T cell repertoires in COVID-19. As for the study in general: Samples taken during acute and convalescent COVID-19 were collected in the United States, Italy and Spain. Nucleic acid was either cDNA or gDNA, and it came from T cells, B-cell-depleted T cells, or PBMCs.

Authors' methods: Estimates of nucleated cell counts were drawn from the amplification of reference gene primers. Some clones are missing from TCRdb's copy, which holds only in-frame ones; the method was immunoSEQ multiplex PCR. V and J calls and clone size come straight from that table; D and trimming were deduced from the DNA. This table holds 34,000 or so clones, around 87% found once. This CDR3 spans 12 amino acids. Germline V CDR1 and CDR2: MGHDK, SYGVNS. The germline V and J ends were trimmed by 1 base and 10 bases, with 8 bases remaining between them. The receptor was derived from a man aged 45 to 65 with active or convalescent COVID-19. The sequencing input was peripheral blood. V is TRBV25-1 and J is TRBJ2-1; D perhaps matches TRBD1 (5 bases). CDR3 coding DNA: TGTGCCAGCAGTGAATCAGGGCCGGAGCAGTTCTTC. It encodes CASSESGPEQFF.